The sequence of this T cell receptor (beta chain) was determined in a study of vaccination and CD4 T cells after COVID-19. Study-wide context: Fewer than 10 convalescent patients had mild and one had severe PCR-confirmed SARS-CoV-2 disease. For post-vaccine samples, collection took place a median roughly 72 days after dose two, ranging from 14 to 241. The cells in question were stimulated using overlapping spike peptides derived from SARS-CoV-2, HCoV-NL63, HCoV-OC43 and HCoV-229E. Broader study findings: Relatively small numbers of convalescent patients were studied, with no early post-infection timepoints included.

With the Oncomine TCR Beta short-read assay, DNA from cultured CD4+ T cells was sequenced. TCRdb re-derived calls from the PCR reads in MiXCR, one entry per CDR3 protein. The table has approximately 12,000 distinct CDR3 sequences, roughly 61% seen once. The CDR3 runs to 11 residues. Trimming shortened V by 3 bases and J by 3 bases, and 3 bases separated the two germline ends. Specified treatment: approximately nine-day PBMC culture with coronavirus spike peptide pools or control peptides (ViraFEST assay). In regard to this clonotype: Antigen specificity is unknown.

The origin of this receptor is a human donor who had recovered from COVID-19. V gene TRBV12-3 or TRBV12-4 combines with J gene TRBJ2-7; D unclear. The sample comprised CD4+ T cells from blood, cultured in vitro. This CDR3 is CASSLGYEQYF. The CDR3 region has the DNA TGTGCCAGCAGTTTGGGCTACGAGCAGTACTTC.